These T cell receptor beta chains were read from a single sample in a study of blood T cells in healthy people across ages. One entry per CDR3 protein, called by TCRdb with MiXCR from the 5' RACE reads. The table records roughly 1.7 million distinct CDR3 sequences, around 36% of them present only once. The sample consisted of blood. Receptor source: a woman in her twenties or thirties in good health. Both conserved end residues are part of each CDR3. Each record gives: J gene, D gene, V gene, clone size, CDR3 DNA, CDR3 protein. A D gene is named only where the DNA matches it firmly. The listing skips clone size in some rows; elsewhere it reads once, few, many or a size class.

TRBJ2-3,TRBD2,TRBV2,few,TGTGCCGGTTCGACTAGCGGATCCTTTCATACGCAGTATTTT,CAGSTSGSFHTQYF
TRBJ1-1,NA,TRBV28,NA,TGTGCCGGCTCCCCCCAGGACCGTATGAACACTGAAGCTTTCTTT,CAGSPQDRMNTEAFF
TRBJ2-7,NA,TRBV5-1,few,TGCGCCAGCAGCTGGGGTTACAGGGCCCTCTACGAGCAGTACTTC,CASSWGYRALYEQYF
TRBJ2-3,NA,TRBV10-3,NA,TGTGCCATCAGTGGGGGAGTAGAGGAACAGGCTAGCACAGATACGCAGTATTTT,CAISGGVEEQASTDTQYF
TRBJ2-3,NA,TRBV20-1,NA,TGCAGTGCTAGAGCCCCCCCAGGGGAGCCGGATACGCAGTATTTT,CSARAPPGEPDTQYF
TRBJ1-1,NA,TRBV2,NA,TGTGCCAGCAGGTCGCCAGCCAACACTGAAGCTTTCTTT,CASRSPANTEAFF
TRBJ1-2,TRBD1,TRBV9,NA,TGTGCCAGCAGCGGAATGACAGGGTATGAGGGCTACACCTTC,CASSGMTGYEGYTF
TRBJ2-1,NA,TRBV4-1,few,TGCGCCAGCAGCCAAGAAGGTGTCGGAGCTAGCGTCTACAATGAGCAGTTCTTC,CASSQEGVGASVYNEQFF
TRBJ2-5,TRBD2,TRBV12-3/TRBV12-4,NA,TGTGCCAGCAGTTTACGGCCGGGAACCCATAAGCGGGAAGGGGAGCTACAAGAGACCCAGTACTTC,CASSLRPGTHKREGELQETQYF
TRBJ1-5,NA,TRBV6-1,NA,TGTGCCAGCAGTGAAACAGTGTCCGCTCTAGGTCAGCCCCAGCATTTT,CASSETVSALGQPQHF
TRBJ2-7,TRBD2,TRBV4-1,few,TGCGCCAGCAGCCAAGATCCTAGCGGGAGGGCTCACGAGCAGTACTTC,CASSQDPSGRAHEQYF
TRBJ2-1,NA,TRBV20-1,NA,TGCAGTGCCAACGACCACAGGGAGGATGAGCAGTTCTTC,CSANDHREDEQFF
TRBJ2-2,NA,TRBV29-1,NA,TGCAGCGTTGTAAGGGGGGACACCGGGGAGCTGTTTTTT,CSVVRGDTGELFF
TRBJ2-5,TRBD2,TRBV5-5,few,TGTGCCAGCTCCTTGGGGGGGATTGGCCAAGAGACCCAGTACTTC,CASSLGGIGQETQYF
TRBJ2-5,TRBD2,TRBV27,few,TGTGCCAGCAGATCTAACACCGGGACTAGGGGAACTATGTACTTC,CASRSNTGTRGTMYF
TRBJ2-1,NA,TRBV14,NA,TGTGCCAGCAGCCAAGTAGGGAAAGGCAGAAACAATGAGCAGTTCTTC,CASSQVGKGRNNEQFF
TRBJ2-5,TRBD1,TRBV29-1,many,TGCAGCGCCGGGCGGGACAGGAGCCTTGCAGACCAGTACTTC,CSAGRDRSLADQYF
TRBJ1-6,NA,TRBV18,NA,TGTGCCAGCTCCAGCGGGGATAAGGGATCACCCCTCCACTTT,CASSSGDKGSPLHF
TRBJ2-5,TRBD2,TRBV6-6,NA,TGTGCCAGCCAGACTAGCGGGAAGGCCGCGAAGGAGACCCAGTACTTC,CASQTSGKAAKETQYF
TRBJ1-5,NA,TRBV5-1,few,TGCGCCAGCAGGGAGGGCCTCGACGGGGGTTTTAGCAATCAGCCCCAGCATTTT,CASREGLDGGFSNQPQHF
TRBJ2-7,NA,TRBV4-2,few,TGTGCCAGCAGCCAGACCGGGACTCCTTCCTACGAGCAGTACTTC,CASSQTGTPSYEQYF
TRBJ2-2,NA,TRBV6-6,NA,TGTGCCAGCAGTTACTCCGACTGGGCCGGGGAGCTGTTTTTT,CASSYSDWAGELFF
TRBJ2-3,TRBD1,TRBV7-2,few,TGTGCCAGCAGCTTCAGAAGACAGGGAATAATCGGAGATACGCAGTATTTT,CASSFRRQGIIGDTQYF
TRBJ2-1,NA,TRBV6-1,NA,TGTGCCAGCAGTGGTCCCTTAGCGGCAACACGGCAGTTCTTC,CASSGPLAATRQFF
TRBJ1-2,TRBD1,TRBV20-1,NA,TGCAGTGCTAGCCCGGACAGGGCAACCTATGGCTACACCTTC,CSASPDRATYGYTF
TRBJ2-7,NA,TRBV5-1,NA,TGCGCCAGCTCGGGGGCAGGAACCCCCTACGAGCAGTACTTC,CASSGAGTPYEQYF
TRBJ1-2,TRBD1,TRBV27,NA,TGTGCCAGCGGCCAGGGGGAGCTCTATGGCTACACCTTC,CASGQGELYGYTF
TRBJ1-1,NA,TRBV20-1,few,TGCAGTGCTAGTATGTGGGTCAACACTGAAGCTTTCTTT,CSASMWVNTEAFF
TRBJ2-5,TRBD2,TRBV28,many,TGTGCCAGCAGTTTAGGTCGGGGGGGCCAGGAGACCCAGTACTTC,CASSLGRGGQETQYF
TRBJ2-3,TRBD2,TRBV28,many,TGTGCCAGCATTCCTAGCGGGGGAACAGATACGCAGTATTTT,CASIPSGGTDTQYF
TRBJ1-2,TRBD1,TRBV27,NA,TGTGCCAGCAGTTGGTCCTTAGGGGACAGAGGCTACACCTTC,CASSWSLGDRGYTF
TRBJ2-6,NA,TRBV15,NA,TGTGCCACCAGCAGAGATCTGACAGTCCTCTCTGGGGCCAACGTCCTGACTTTC,CATSRDLTVLSGANVLTF
TRBJ2-7,TRBD1,TRBV5-6,NA,TGTGCCAGCAGCTCCGGGACAGCTCCGGATAAGCAGTACTTC,CASSSGTAPDKQYF
TRBJ2-6,NA,TRBV5-1,once,TGCGCCAGTCGCCGCCCCTCTTCTTCTGGGGCCAACGTCCTGACTTTC,CASRRPSSSGANVLTF
TRBJ2-7,TRBD2,TRBV7-9,NA,TGTGCCAGCAGCTTAAGGGCCAGCGGGGCAAGCTCCTACGGGCAGTACTTC,CASSLRASGASSYGQYF
TRBJ2-7,TRBD1,TRBV10-2,many,TGCGCCGCTTCGCTCAGGGGGCTTCAGGGCGAGCAGTACTTC,CAASLRGLQGEQYF
TRBJ1-1,NA,TRBV11-1,few,TGTGCCAGCAGCTACCTCGGGGGCCAGAACACTGAAGCTTTCTTT,CASSYLGGQNTEAFF
TRBJ2-7,NA,TRBV3-1,many,TGTGCCAGCAGCCAAGTAGGGACCTACGAGCAGTACTTC,CASSQVGTYEQYF
TRBJ1-2,NA,TRBV5-1,NA,TGCGCCAGCACTGAGGCGGGAACTAACTATGGCTACACCTTC,CASTEAGTNYGYTF
TRBJ2-5,NA,TRBV4-2,many,TGTGCCAGCAGCCAGGGGGCGGGGACCCAGTACTTC,CASSQGAGTQYF